Sequencing of this T cell receptor (beta chain) was carried out in a study of CD8 T cells in Susac syndrome. Random hexamers were used to reverse transcribe an amount of roughly 0.5 to 1 ug RNA. In TCRdb, the immunoSEQ multiplex PCR reads were re-called with MiXCR into one record per CDR3 protein. This table holds fewer than 150,000 distinct CDR3 sequences, 85% to 95% found once. This CDR3 spans 16 amino acids. The germline CDR1 and CDR2 sequences are SGHRS and YFSETQ. The V end lost 3 bases, the J end lost 6 bases, and 19 bases lay between the germline ends. The sample consisted of CD8+ T cells from PBMCs. The sequence was collected from a human donor with Susac syndrome. The genes are TRBV5-1 and TRBJ2-1; D is perhaps TRBD1 or TRBD2 (5 bases each). CDR3: CASSSPGTTSPNEQFF. For the CDR3, the DNA is TGCGCCAGCAGCTCGCCGGGGACCACGTCACCCAATGAGCAGTTCTTC.